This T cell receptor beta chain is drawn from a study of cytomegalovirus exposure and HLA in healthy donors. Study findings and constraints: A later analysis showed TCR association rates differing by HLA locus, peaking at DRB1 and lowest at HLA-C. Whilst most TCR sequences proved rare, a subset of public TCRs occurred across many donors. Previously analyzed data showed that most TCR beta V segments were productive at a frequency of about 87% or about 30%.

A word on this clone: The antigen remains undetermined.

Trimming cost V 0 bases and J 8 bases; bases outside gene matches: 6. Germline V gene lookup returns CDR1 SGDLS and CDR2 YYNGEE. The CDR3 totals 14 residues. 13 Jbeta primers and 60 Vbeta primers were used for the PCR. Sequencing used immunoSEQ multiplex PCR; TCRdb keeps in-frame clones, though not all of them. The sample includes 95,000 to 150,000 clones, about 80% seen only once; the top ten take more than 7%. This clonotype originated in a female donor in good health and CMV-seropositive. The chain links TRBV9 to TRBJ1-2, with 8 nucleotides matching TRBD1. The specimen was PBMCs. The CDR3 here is CASSVEGQASGYTF. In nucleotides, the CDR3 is TGTGCCAGCAGCGTAGAGGGACAGGCCAGCGGCTACACCTTC.